This is a list of T cell receptor beta chains from one sample in a study of Ad26.COV2.S vaccination and SARS-CoV-2 variants. This table comes from immunoSEQ multiplex PCR, and its TCRdb copy is limited to in-frame clones, with some not included. The repertoire holds 150,000 to 200,000 clones, with roughly nine tenths as singletons. The sample in question was peripheral blood, obtained after recovery from COVID-19. These receptors all come from a human donor who had recovered from COVID-19. Each CDR3 is given with its conserved first and last residue. D genes are given only for firm matches. Rows give clone size only sometimes, using once, few, many, or a class for an expanded clone.

v_gene: TRBV18; j_gene: TRBJ2-7; len: 14; d_gene: .; abundance: .; CDR3aa: CASSPGTGVSEQYF
v_gene: TRBV7-6; j_gene: TRBJ1-2; len: 15; d_gene: .; abundance: .; CDR3aa: CASSLETGSSYGYTF
v_gene: TRBV6-5; j_gene: TRBJ1-4; len: 14; d_gene: TRBD1; abundance: .; CDR3aa: CASRRDRADEKLFF
v_gene: TRBV4-2; j_gene: TRBJ2-1; len: 16; d_gene: TRBD1; abundance: .; CDR3aa: CASSQAGQVLNNEQFF
v_gene: TRBV5-1; j_gene: TRBJ2-1; len: 14; d_gene: TRBD1; abundance: few; CDR3aa: CASSPTGGENEQFF
v_gene: TRBV9; j_gene: TRBJ2-7; len: 15; d_gene: TRBD2; abundance: once; CDR3aa: CASSVAGGLSYEQYF
v_gene: TRBV25-1; j_gene: TRBJ1-2; len: 14; d_gene: .; abundance: .; CDR3aa: CASSAVGRYYGYTF
v_gene: TRBV2; j_gene: TRBJ1-4; len: 14; d_gene: .; abundance: .; CDR3aa: CASSETRGDEKLFF
v_gene: TRBV10-3; j_gene: TRBJ1-1; len: 17; d_gene: .; abundance: .; CDR3aa: CAISEPPAGRVNTEAFF
v_gene: TRBV4-1; j_gene: TRBJ2-3; len: 16; d_gene: .; abundance: .; CDR3aa: CASSQDPGLGTDTQYF
v_gene: TRBV9; j_gene: TRBJ2-7; len: 12; d_gene: .; abundance: .; CDR3aa: CASSVEQTEQYF
v_gene: TRBV5-5; j_gene: TRBJ1-2; len: 16; d_gene: .; abundance: .; CDR3aa: CASSLVTGNNLGGYTF
v_gene: TRBV7-8; j_gene: TRBJ2-2; len: 14; d_gene: .; abundance: once; CDR3aa: CASSLGLATGELFF
v_gene: TRBV11-3; j_gene: TRBJ1-3; len: 13; d_gene: .; abundance: .; CDR3aa: CASSLEAGNTIYF
v_gene: TRBV4-1; j_gene: TRBJ2-3; len: 15; d_gene: .; abundance: .; CDR3aa: CASSQEERAIITQYF
v_gene: TRBV5-1; j_gene: TRBJ2-5; len: 11; d_gene: .; abundance: .; CDR3aa: CASSLQETQYF
v_gene: TRBV6-5; j_gene: TRBJ2-3; len: 16; d_gene: TRBD2; abundance: .; CDR3aa: CASSYPDAGGTDTQYF
v_gene: TRBV12-3/TRBV12-4; j_gene: TRBJ2-7; len: 12; d_gene: .; abundance: .; CDR3aa: CASSLTSYEQYF
v_gene: TRBV29-1; j_gene: TRBJ2-5; len: 12; d_gene: .; abundance: .; CDR3aa: CSGLRGGETQYF
v_gene: TRBV4-1; j_gene: TRBJ1-1; len: 13; d_gene: .; abundance: .; CDR3aa: CASSRGTETEAFF
v_gene: TRBV3-1/TRBV3-2; j_gene: TRBJ2-7; len: 14; d_gene: .; abundance: .; CDR3aa: CASSRQGLNYEQYF
v_gene: TRBV6-6; j_gene: TRBJ2-4; len: 12; d_gene: TRBD1; abundance: .; CDR3aa: CASSYSGTAQYF
v_gene: TRBV7-3; j_gene: TRBJ2-1; len: 15; d_gene: TRBD2; abundance: once; CDR3aa: CASSRGLAGSYEQFF
v_gene: TRBV19; j_gene: TRBJ2-1; len: 12; d_gene: .; abundance: .; CDR3aa: CASSMAYNEQFF
v_gene: TRBV3-1/TRBV3-2; j_gene: TRBJ2-5; len: 15; d_gene: .; abundance: .; CDR3aa: CASSQEPRLGETQYF
v_gene: TRBV2; j_gene: TRBJ1-1; len: 16; d_gene: .; abundance: once; CDR3aa: CATKTSTSRLNTEAFF
v_gene: TRBV19; j_gene: TRBJ2-7; len: 13; d_gene: .; abundance: .; CDR3aa: CASNAPGVTTQYF
v_gene: TRBV7-6; j_gene: TRBJ2-1; len: 16; d_gene: TRBD2; abundance: few; CDR3aa: CASSPRGVAGDNEQFF
v_gene: TRBV2; j_gene: TRBJ1-2; len: 14; d_gene: TRBD1; abundance: .; CDR3aa: CASRSLGQGYGYTF
v_gene: TRBV4-2; j_gene: TRBJ2-3; len: 15; d_gene: TRBD2; abundance: .; CDR3aa: CASSWTSASTDTQYF
v_gene: TRBV15; j_gene: TRBJ2-5; len: 15; d_gene: .; abundance: .; CDR3aa: CATAGGSWPGETQYF
v_gene: TRBV28; j_gene: TRBJ1-5; len: 16; d_gene: .; abundance: .; CDR3aa: CASSRGQSTSNQPQHF
v_gene: TRBV4-1; j_gene: TRBJ2-7; len: 16; d_gene: .; abundance: once; CDR3aa: CASSHFNSGGAREQYF
v_gene: TRBV28; j_gene: TRBJ2-1; len: 17; d_gene: TRBD2; abundance: once; CDR3aa: CASSSPPTSGTHNEQFF
v_gene: TRBV5-4; j_gene: TRBJ2-7; len: 16; d_gene: TRBD1; abundance: .; CDR3aa: CASSWGTGPTIHEQYF